These 19 T cell receptor beta chains were sequenced from one sample in a study of T cell responses to AZD1222 COVID-19 vaccine. The table came from immunoSEQ multiplex PCR; TCRdb's copy has only in-frame clones and leaves some out. The sample consists of around 130,000 clones, around 89% of them appearing once. This specimen was peripheral blood, taken on day 0 of AZD1222 vaccination. These receptor sequences come from an adult in good health.

This sequence joins TRBV5-1 and TRBJ2-3, with D uncertain. V was clipped by 1 base and J by 1 base, with 13 bases between them. Germline V gene lookup returns CDR1 SGHRS and CDR2 YFSETQ. The CDR3 totals 16 residues. CDR3: CASSLLLDGGTDTQYF. CDR3 bases: TGCGCCAGCAGCTTGCTGCTGGATGGTGGCACAGATACGCAGTATTTT.

V usage is TRBV18 and J usage is TRBJ1-6, with D hard to call. The V end was cut by 4 bases, the J end by 5 bases, with 12 bases between. CDR1 and CDR2 from the germline V gene are KGHSH and LQKENI. The CDR3 loop spans 15 amino acids. This CDR3 reads CASSLLESHNSPLHF. CDR3 in DNA: TGTGCCAGCTCACTACTCGAGTCCCATAATTCACCCCTCCACTTT.

This chain uses TRBV11-2 with TRBJ1-6, with 9 bases fitting TRBD1. This CDR3 contains 17 residues. From germline, CDR1 is SGHAT and CDR2 FQNNGV. V was clipped by 0 bases and J by 8 bases; unmatched bases: 8. The CDR3 DNA reads as TGTGCCAGCAGCTTAGATGAGTCTAACAGGGGGCATTCACCCCTCCACTTT. Translated, it gives CASSLDESNRGHSPLHF.

V and J are TRBV6-5 and TRBJ1-4; 7 positions agree with TRBD1. Germline V CDR1 and CDR2: MNHEY, SVGAGI. V was clipped by 0 bases and J by 8 bases; unmatched bases: 6. The CDR3 is 15 residues long. CDR3 nucleotide sequence: TGTGCCAGCAGTTACTCAGTTGGCAGGGGGGAAAAACTGTTTTTT. Protein: CASSYSVGRGEKLFF.

The chain links TRBV7-9 to TRBJ1-2; D gene uncertain. Per the germline V gene, CDR1 is SEHNR and CDR2 is FQNEAQ (reference sequence). V lost 1 base and J lost 5, with 11 bases in between. The CDR3 consists of 14 residues. The CDR3 nucleotides are TGTGCCAGCAGCTTAGGGGCCGCCTCTTATGGCTACACCTTC. Translation: CASSLGAASYGYTF.

Only a few counts were recorded for this clone. This rearrangement joins TRBV19 to TRBJ1-5; D is ambiguous. Germline CDR1 is LNHDA and CDR2 is SQIVND (reference sequence). Trimming pared 7 bases from V and 3 bases from J, leaving 13 bases between. The CDR3 is 14 residues long. CDR3 nucleotides: TGTGCCAGTAACCCGCGACGGTTCAATCAGCCCCAGCATTTT. This codes for CASNPRRFNQPQHF.

The chain employs TRBV18 and TRBJ1-2; 9 bases match TRBD1. The CDR3 runs to 15 residues. The V and J ends lost 4 bases and 4 bases, in that order; junction bases with no gene match: 7. Germline values: CDR1 KGHSH, CDR2 LQKENI. The CDR3 protein is CASSQTGGLPYGYTF. The CDR3 nucleotides are TGTGCCAGCTCACAGACAGGGGGACTACCCTATGGCTACACCTTC.

This rearrangement joins TRBV24-1 to TRBJ1-2; 9 bases are shared with TRBD1. CDR1 and CDR2 from the germline V gene are KGHDR and SFDVKD. J lost 6 bases, V lost 7 bases, and 5 bases had no gene match. This CDR3 contains 13 residues. This chain's CDR3 is CATSPGQGDGYTF. DNA for the CDR3: TGTGCCACCAGCCCGGGACAGGGCGATGGCTACACCTTC.

The chain is built from TRBV7-9 and TRBJ1-6; 8 bases are a match to TRBD1. Germline CDR1 SEHNR, CDR2 FQNEAQ (reference sequence). There are 15 residues in the CDR3. Unmatched junction bases numbered 10, after V lost 5 bases and J lost 10 bases. The DNA of the CDR3 is TGTGCCAGCAGCGCCACGACAGGGGTCGGATCACCCCTCCACTTT. It translates to CASSATTGVGSPLHF.

V gene TRBV7-6 combines with J gene TRBJ2-7; TRBD1 matches at 8 bases. V lost 4 bases and J lost 0; bases outside the gene matches: 8. CDR1 is SGHVS, CDR2 FNYEAQ, per germline. This CDR3 spans 16 amino acids. CDR3 in amino acids: CASSSIRTGSSYEQYF. CDR3 bases: TGTGCCAGCAGCTCAATCAGGACAGGGAGCTCCTACGAGCAGTACTTC. The whole variable domain, filled in from reference TRBV7-6 and TRBJ2-7, reads GAGVSQSPRYKVTKRGQDVALRCDPISGHVSLYWYRQALGQGPEFLTYFNYEAQQDKSGLPNDRFSAERPEGSISTLTIQRTEQRDSAMYRCASSSIRTGSSYEQYFGPGTRLTVT.

The CDR3 coding sequence is TGCGCCAGCAGTGAGCTAATAGGCCCACTGAACACTGAAGCTTTCTTT. Its translation: CASSELIGPLNTEAFF. This rearrangement joins TRBV10-2 to TRBJ1-1; D gene ambiguous. This CDR3 is 16 amino acids long. CDR1 and CDR2 (germline): WSHSY, SAAADI. V shed 2 bases and J shed 0 bases, with 13 bases lying between them.

As to this clone: At one boundary the junction diverges from the germline segment, which might be a read error. V is TRBV27 and J is TRBJ2-7; 7 nucleotides match TRBD1. The length of the CDR3 is 14 residues. The germline V gene has CDR1 MNHEY and CDR2 SMNVEV (reference sequence). CDR3 sequence reads: CASRFGQENYEQYF. The CDR3 DNA reads as TGTGCCAGCCGTTTTGGACAGGAGAATTACGAGCAGTACTTC.

The chain combines TRBV2 with TRBJ1-5, with D hard to call. The CDR3 runs to 13 residues. V dropped 6 bases and J dropped 1 base, with 7 bases sitting between them. Germline V gene data show CDR1 as SNHLY and CDR2 as FYNNEI. The CDR3 is CASRAVSNQPQHF. In DNA form, the CDR3 reads TGTGCCAGCAGGGCGGTGAGCAATCAGCCCCAGCATTTT.

The CDR3: CASRADRRGYEQYF. The CDR3 nucleotides read TGTGCCAGCAGGGCGGACAGAAGAGGCTACGAGCAGTACTTC. This chain joins TRBV6-5 and TRBJ2-7, with D possibly being TRBD1 (6 bases). CDR1 is MNHEY and CDR2 is SVGAGI in the germline V gene. This CDR3 contains 14 residues. V lost 6 bases and J 3 bases, leaving 15 bases between the germline ends.

V is TRBV10-2 and J is TRBJ2-7; D not resolved. V shed 0 bases and J shed 1 base, with 7 bases lying between them. This CDR3 has 14 residues. CDR1 and CDR2 (germline): WSHSY, SAAADI. The CDR3, as DNA: TGCGCCAGCAGTGAGTCGACCCTTTCCTACGAGCAGTACTTC. Amino acid sequence: CASSESTLSYEQYF.

The chain links TRBV12-3 or TRBV12-4 to TRBJ2-1; perhaps TRBD1 as D (6 bases). The CDR3 covers 11 residues. The V end was cut by 8 bases, the J end by 10 bases, with 12 bases between. CDR3 residues: CASAADSEQFF. The DNA for the CDR3 is TGTGCCAGCGCCGCGGACAGCGAGCAGTTCTTC.

The rearrangement uses TRBV5-4 and TRBJ1-2, with D unclear. CDR1 and CDR2 (germline): SGHNT, YYREEE (reference sequence). V lost 4 bases and J lost 6, with 7 bases in between. There are 11 residues in the CDR3. The DNA for the CDR3 is TGTGCCAGCAGCAGCCCAGATGGCTACACCTTC. Amino acid sequence: CASSSPDGYTF.

The CDR3 DNA follows: TGTGCCACGTCTGATCGGGCCTTGGGGAATCAGCCCCAGCATTTT. It encodes CATSDRALGNQPQHF. The rearrangement links TRBV27 to TRBJ1-5, with D unresolved. There are 15 residues in the CDR3. CDR1 and CDR2 from the germline V gene are MNHEY and SMNVEV (reference sequence). V dropped 10 bases and J dropped 4 bases, with 20 bases sitting between them.

This clone was detected only once. This sequence joins TRBV20-1 and TRBJ2-1; D might be TRBD2 (6 bases). CDR3 length equals 14 residues. V was shortened by 3 bases and J by 3 bases, with 12 bases between the two germline ends. The V gene's germline CDR1 is DFQATT and CDR2 SNEGSKA (reference sequence). The CDR3 coding sequence is TGCAGTGCTAGTTCGGGAGCGGGCTACAATGAGCAGTTCTTC. It encodes CSASSGAGYNEQFF.